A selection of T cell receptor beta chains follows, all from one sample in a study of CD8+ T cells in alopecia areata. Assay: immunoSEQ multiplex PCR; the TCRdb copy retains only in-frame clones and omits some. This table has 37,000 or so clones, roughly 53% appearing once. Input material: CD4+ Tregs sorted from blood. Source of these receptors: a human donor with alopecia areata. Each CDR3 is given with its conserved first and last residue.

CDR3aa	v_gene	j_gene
CSAGGRGAGSLYGYTF	TRBV29-1	TRBJ1-2
CASRSTPSGQRSGELFF	TRBV5-1	TRBJ2-2
CASKTSSDEQYF	TRBV28	TRBJ2-7
CASRITGRGDGYTF	TRBV27	TRBJ1-2
CASSSSGAGFYEQYF	TRBV5-1	TRBJ2-7
CASSHQRDEQFF	TRBV6-6	TRBJ2-1
CASKSPYRRLAYEQYF	TRBV23-1	TRBJ2-7
CASSQGTGPHQPQHF	TRBV4-2	TRBJ1-5
CASSAQTTSNYGYTF	TRBV6-1	TRBJ1-2
CASSLAVRNEQFF	TRBV5-1	TRBJ2-1
CASSYWGGRTDTQYF	TRBV7-2	TRBJ2-3
CASNIQGANEKLFF	TRBV4-2	TRBJ1-4
CASSGGYEAFF	TRBV28	TRBJ1-1
CASRVQGNSNQPQHF	TRBV2	TRBJ1-5
CASRDRIPGLYF	TRBV6-5	TRBJ2-7
CASTNRGLGEQYF	TRBV6-6	TRBJ2-7
CASSLARVGNLEKLFF	TRBV7-2	TRBJ1-4
CATSRDQRTGGDEQYF	TRBV15	TRBJ2-7
CASSVELAPNNEQFF	TRBV6-4	TRBJ2-1
CASSPREREITSSYNEQFF	TRBV11-1	TRBJ2-1